The 3 T cell receptor beta chains reported below all come from one sample, sequenced in a study of blood T cell repertoires in COVID-19. Repertoires were generated with immunoSEQ multiplex PCR, while TCRdb's copy carries only in-frame clones and drops some. This table has about 24,000 clones, roughly four fifths appearing once. Sequenced: peripheral blood. These receptors were collected from a human donor in a cohort sampled during active or convalescent COVID-19.

This clone was detected a few times. The V gene is TRBV3-1 (or the pseudogene TRBV3-2), the J gene TRBJ2-1, with D maybe TRBD2 (6 bases). Germline V gene data show CDR1 as LGHDT and CDR2 as YNNKEL (reference sequence). This CDR3 comprises 15 residues. Trimming took 0 bases from V and 9 from J, leaving 15 bases between them. The chain's CDR3 is CASSQDPRRALEQFF. CDR3 nucleotide sequence: TGTGCCAGCAGCCAAGACCCCCGGAGGGCCCTTGAGCAGTTCTTC.

Relative to its sample, this clone is medium-sized. J is TRBJ2-5 and V is TRBV28, with D tentatively TRBD2 (7 bases). Germline V lookup: CDR1 MDHEN, CDR2 SYDVKM. Between the trimmed V and J ends, which lost 5 bases and 3 bases, there was a span of 22 bases. The CDR3 length is 17 residues. The CDR3, as DNA: TGTGCCAGCAGTCGTCTAATGGGGGGGCAGGGAAAAGAGACCCAGTACTTC. Protein: CASSRLMGGQGKETQYF.

The J gene is TRBJ2-2, the V gene TRBV27; no clear D gene. Germline V lookup: CDR1 MNHEY, CDR2 SMNVEV (reference sequence). The CDR3 totals 15 residues. Trimming pared 4 bases from V and 10 bases from J, leaving 19 bases between. The CDR3, as DNA: TGTGCCAGCAGTTCCCTTCCCCCCACTCCCTCGGAGCTGTTTTTT. Translating gives CASSSLPPTPSELFF.